This passage covers 25 T cell receptor beta chains from one sample sequenced in a study of identical twins. Via MiXCR, TCRdb re-called the 5' RACE reads, giving one row per CDR3 protein. The data hold about 690,000 distinct CDR3 sequences, with over 5% observed a single time. Material for sequencing was naive T cells sorted from blood. Every receptor here comes from a man aged 18 to 30 in good health.

This clonotype has a handful of counts. This rearrangement joins TRBV7-3 to TRBJ1-6; possible D gene TRBD1, 5 bases. The CDR3 is 16 residues long. Trimming took 5 bases from V and 6 from J, leaving 17 bases between them. CDR1 is SGHTA, CDR2 FQGTGA, per germline. The CDR3 sequence is CASSLLGPGGNSPLHF. DNA of the CDR3: TGTGCCAGCAGCCTCTTAGGACCCGGGGGTAATTCACCCCTCCACTTT.

This chain uses TRBV24-1 with TRBJ1-5; D gene unclear. V gave up 4 bases and J gave up 3 bases, with 12 bases separating them. Germline CDR1 KGHDR, CDR2 SFDVKD. The CDR3 length is 15 residues. This CDR3 reads CATSDSGRTNQPQHF. For the CDR3, the DNA is TGTGCCACCAGTGACTCCGGGCGGACCAATCAGCCCCAGCATTTT.

The V and J genes are TRBV5-1 and TRBJ2-5; 13 bases map to TRBD2. Trimming at V came to 4 bases and at J to 4 bases, leaving 7 bases not matched to a gene. The germline V gene encodes CDR1 SGHRS and CDR2 YFSETQ. This CDR3 is 16 amino acids long. The CDR3 coding sequence is TGCGCCAGCAGCGGGACTAGCGGGGTGATTGCAGAGACCCAGTACTTC. Translation gives CASSGTSGVIAETQYF.

This clonotype was detected ten times or more. This chain uses TRBV28 with TRBJ2-2; weak D call: TRBD1 (5 bases). Per the germline V gene, CDR1 is MDHEN and CDR2 is SYDVKM. The CDR3 loop spans 13 amino acids. V was cut by 10 bases and J by 6 bases, with 15 bases left in between. As DNA, the CDR3 is TGTGCCATAACCACCCAGGGTCCCGGGGAGCTGTTTTTT. Its translation is CAITTQGPGELFF.

CDR3 DNA: TGTGCCAGCAGTTCCAGAGTCGTGGGAGGGCCCGGGGAGCTGTTTTTT. Amino acids: CASSSRVVGGPGELFF. The gene calls are TRBV6-5 and TRBJ2-2; 7 bases map to TRBD2. Trimming cost V 4 bases and J 6 bases; bases outside gene matches: 11. The germline V gene has CDR1 MNHEY and CDR2 SVGAGI. The CDR3 covers 16 residues.

This clonotype was picked up a small number of times. This chain connects TRBV12-3 or TRBV12-4 to TRBJ1-1, with a weak D call TRBD1 (6 bases). V dropped 2 bases and J dropped 12 bases, with 13 bases sitting between them. The CDR3 runs to 12 residues. DNA of the CDR3: TGTGCCAGCAGTTTAATATACGGGGGGCCTTTCTTT. The encoded protein is CASSLIYGGPFF.

This clonotype was observed at least ten times. The CDR3 nucleotides read TGTGCCAGCAGCCTAGGCAGGGGAGCTTTCTTT. This gives the protein CASSLGRGAFF. The chain links TRBV12-3 or TRBV12-4 to TRBJ1-1; TRBD1 is a possible D gene (6 bases). V lost 6 bases and J lost 10, with 12 bases in between. CDR3 length: 11 residues.

This clonotype was counted at least ten times. The chain carries TRBV5-1 and TRBJ1-1; D not resolved. The CDR3 covers 12 residues. Germline CDR1 reads SGHRS; CDR2 reads YFSETQ. Between the trimmed V and J ends, which lost 4 bases and 4 bases, there was a span of 8 bases. CDR3 residues: CASSLGATEAFF. The CDR3 DNA follows: TGCGCCAGCAGCCTGGGAGCCACTGAAGCTTTCTTT.

This clonotype showed up many times. The V and J genes are TRBV12-3 or TRBV12-4 and TRBJ2-1; perhaps TRBD1 as D (6 bases). The CDR3 has 13 residues. V was clipped by 8 bases and J by 4 bases, with 12 bases between them. The CDR3 DNA is TGTGCCAGCGGGAAGGGGGTTTACAATGAGCAGTTCTTC. It translates to CASGKGVYNEQFF.

The J gene is TRBJ2-7, the V gene TRBV6-1; TRBD2 matches at 9 bases. V was pared by 6 bases and J by 7 bases, with 10 bases of the junction left unmatched. The CDR3 has 14 amino acids. The V gene's germline CDR1 is MNHNS and CDR2 SASEGT. The CDR3 nucleotides are TGTGCCAGCAGCCAGACCCTAGCGGGAAGTGAGCAGTACGTC. As protein: CASSQTLAGSEQYV.

This clonotype was picked up many times. V and J are TRBV12-3 or TRBV12-4 and TRBJ1-4; the match to TRBD1 covers 10 bases. V trimming: 5 bases; J trimming: 8 bases; junction bases outside the gene matches: 11. The CDR3 runs 16 residues. In DNA form, the CDR3 reads TGTGCCAGCAGTCTTCCGTTCGGGACAGGGGCGGAAAAACTGTTTTTT. The encoded protein is CASSLPFGTGAEKLFF.

The chain combines TRBV7-3 with TRBJ1-1; TRBD1 aligns across 7 bases. The CDR3 sequence is 15 residues long. Germline CDR1 is SGHTA and CDR2 is FQGTGA. The V gene end was trimmed by 0 bases and the J gene end by 2 bases; junction bases not matched to a gene: 3. The CDR3 region has the DNA TGTGCCAGCAGCTTAACAACAGGGGTCAACACTGAAGCTTTCTTT. It specifies CASSLTTGVNTEAFF.

Many counts were recorded for this clonotype. The chain is built from TRBV2 and TRBJ1-5; tentatively, D is TRBD1 (5 bases). Trimming took 1 base from V and 6 from J, leaving 10 bases between them. The germline V gene encodes CDR1 SNHLY and CDR2 FYNNEI. The CDR3 consists of 14 residues. This chain's CDR3 is CASSEGRDRQPQHF. The CDR3 DNA reads as TGTGCCAGCAGTGAAGGCAGGGACCGTCAGCCCCAGCATTTT.

Many counts were recorded for this clonotype. The J gene is TRBJ2-3, the V gene TRBV12-3 or TRBV12-4; D gene unclear. CDR3 length: 10 amino acids. Trimming took off 8 bases at V and 2 bases at J, with 2 bases between the two ends. Here the CDR3 reads CASATDTQYF. The CDR3, as DNA: TGTGCCAGCGCCACAGATACGCAGTATTTT.

The chain links TRBV6-2 or TRBV6-3 to TRBJ2-1, with 13 bases fitting TRBD2. The germline gives CDR1 MNHEY, CDR2 SVGEGT. With 6 bases clipped from V and 4 bases from J, the junction kept 6 bases outside the gene matches. CDR3 length equals 16 residues. CDR3 nucleotides: TGTGCCAGCAGAGGGACTAGCGGGATCTCTTACAATGAGCAGTTCTTC. Translation gives CASRGTSGISYNEQFF.

The J gene is TRBJ1-4, the V gene TRBV18, with D uncertain. Germline values: CDR1 KGHSH, CDR2 LQKENI. V dropped 3 bases and J dropped 8 bases, with 4 bases sitting between them. The CDR3 extends over 11 amino acids. CDR3 region: CASSPGEKLFF. Here the CDR3 DNA reads TGTGCCAGCTCACCCGGCGAAAAACTGTTTTTT.

In this sample, this clonotype turned up many times. V usage is TRBV5-1 and J usage is TRBJ2-1, with 8 bases identical to TRBD2. V was pared by 4 bases and J by 7 bases, with 16 bases of the junction left unmatched. Germline CDR1 and CDR2: SGHRS and YFSETQ. This CDR3 has 17 residues. This CDR3 is CASSPSLVGRAGNEQFF. The CDR3, as DNA: TGCGCCAGCAGCCCGTCCTTGGTCGGGAGGGCAGGGAATGAGCAGTTCTTC. Full variable domain (remainder filled in from reference TRBV5-1 and TRBJ2-1): KAGVTQTPRYLIKTRGQQVTLSCSPISGHRSVSWYQQTPGQGLQFLFEYFSETQRNKGNFPGRFSGRQFSNSRSEMNVSTLELGDSALYLCASSPSLVGRAGNEQFFGPGTRLTVL.

The chain combines TRBV7-3 with TRBJ2-1, with TRBD2 matching over 12 bases. The junction had 10 bases not matched to a gene; V was cut back by 5 bases and J by 8 bases. Germline V CDR1 and CDR2: SGHTA, FQGTGA. The CDR3 is 16 amino acids. The CDR3 DNA reads TGTGCCAGCAGCCTTTCTAGACTAGCGGGAGTACATGAGCAGTTCTTC. Its translation: CASSLSRLAGVHEQFF.

This clonotype has at least ten counts. The rearrangement links TRBV9 to TRBJ2-1, with no clear D. Per the germline V gene, CDR1 is SGDLS and CDR2 is YYNGEE. Deletions cut 4 bases from V and 7 bases from J, with 12 bases between. The CDR3 sequence is 13 residues long. DNA for the CDR3: TGTGCCAGCAGCAGCCGGATTTGGAATGAGCAGTTCTTC. Translating gives CASSSRIWNEQFF.

This clonotype was picked up many times. This sequence joins TRBV12-3 or TRBV12-4 and TRBJ2-1; TRBD2 matches at 7 bases. The J segment lost 5 bases and the V segment lost 6 bases, leaving 19 bases of the junction unmatched. The CDR3 has 18 residues. The CDR3 sequence is CASRARLAAAGLNNEQFF. As DNA, the CDR3 is TGTGCCAGCAGGGCAAGACTAGCAGCCGCAGGACTTAACAATGAGCAGTTCTTC.

This clonotype has ten or more counts. The chain uses TRBV5-1 and TRBJ1-2; D is uncertain. This CDR3 comprises 12 residues. V lost 0 bases and J lost 8, with 8 bases in between. Germline V gene sequence: CDR1 SGHRS, CDR2 YFSETQ. CDR3 amino acids: CASSLELEGYTF. The CDR3 DNA sequence: TGCGCCAGCAGCTTGGAGTTGGAGGGCTACACCTTC.

This clonotype was detected many times. V is TRBV5-1 and J is TRBJ2-3; D may be TRBD2 (7 bases). The CDR3 is 15 amino acids. V was shortened by 0 bases and J by 4 bases, with 12 bases between the two germline ends. Germline CDR1 is SGHRS and CDR2 is YFSETQ. The CDR3 DNA follows: TGCGCCAGCAGCTTGGCCGTCGGGGGGCCAGATACGCAGTATTTT. This translates into CASSLAVGGPDTQYF.

This clonotype was seen a handful of times. The chain recombines TRBV28 with TRBJ2-1; D is ambiguous. Germline values: CDR1 MDHEN, CDR2 SYDVKM. V was clipped by 2 bases and J by 7 bases, with 15 bases between them. The CDR3 is made up of 15 amino acids. The CDR3 DNA reads TGTGCCAGCAGTTTACAGGCGGCGGTTTTAAATGAGCAGTTCTTC. Translating it yields CASSLQAAVLNEQFF.

This chain uses TRBV24-1 with TRBJ2-7, with 7 bases identical to TRBD2. The CDR3 spans 16 residues. The trim removed 12 bases at V and 5 bases at J, leaving 21 bases unmatched. The V gene's germline CDR1 is KGHDR and CDR2 SFDVKD. CDR3 loop: CASRAGESGGPNEQYF. The CDR3 DNA follows: TGTGCCTCGAGGGCGGGAGAGTCTGGGGGACCCAACGAGCAGTACTTC.

This rearrangement joins TRBV12-3 or TRBV12-4 to TRBJ1-2; D may be TRBD1 (6 bases). The CDR3 runs to 15 residues. V lost 4 bases, J lost 3 bases, and 15 bases lay in between. This chain's CDR3 is CASSSRGAHHYGYTF. The CDR3 nucleotides read TGTGCCAGCAGTTCTCGGGGGGCGCATCACTATGGCTACACCTTC.